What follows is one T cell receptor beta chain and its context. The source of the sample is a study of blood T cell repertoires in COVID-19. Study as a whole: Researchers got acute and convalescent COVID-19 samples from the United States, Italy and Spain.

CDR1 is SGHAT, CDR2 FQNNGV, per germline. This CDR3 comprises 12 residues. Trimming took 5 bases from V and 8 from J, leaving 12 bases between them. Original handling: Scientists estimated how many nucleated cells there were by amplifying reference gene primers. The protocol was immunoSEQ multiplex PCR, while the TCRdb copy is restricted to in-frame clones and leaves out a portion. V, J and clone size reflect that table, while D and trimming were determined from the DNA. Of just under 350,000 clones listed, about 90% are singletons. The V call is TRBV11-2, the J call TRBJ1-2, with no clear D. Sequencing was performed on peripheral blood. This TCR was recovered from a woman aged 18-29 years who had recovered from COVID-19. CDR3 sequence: CASSPRRVGYTF. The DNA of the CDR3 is TGTGCCAGCAGCCCGCGAAGAGTGGGCTACACCTTC.